This entry lists 31 T cell receptor beta chains sequenced from one sample in a study of T cell repertoires in cytomegalovirus infection. One entry per CDR3 protein results from TCRdb running MiXCR on the reads. The sample lists about 310,000 distinct CDR3 sequences; approximately 25% were seen once. The antigens these receptors bind are not known. Sequencing was performed on cultured PBMCs, taken from culture after CMV antigen stimulation. These receptors were taken from a human donor in good health (CMV status not recorded). Some clones in this sample may be carry-over from other donors' samples.

The V call is TRBV10-3, the J call TRBJ2-7; 13 bases map to TRBD2. Unmatched junction bases numbered 8, after V lost 3 bases and J lost 9 bases. Germline values: CDR1 ENHRY, CDR2 SYGVKD. This CDR3 contains 15 residues. CDR3 region: CAISEGTSGTRGQYF. The CDR3 coding sequence is TGTGCCATCAGTGAAGGGACTAGCGGGACCAGGGGGCAGTACTTC.

This clonotype has more than one count but fewer than ten. The genes are TRBV12-3 or TRBV12-4 and TRBJ2-7; maybe TRBD2 (6 bases). The CDR3 has 13 amino acids. V was pared by 6 bases and J by 7 bases, with 16 bases between. CDR3 amino acids: CASRWDSNREQYF. CDR3 DNA sequence: TGTGCCAGCAGATGGGACTCCAACAGGGAGCAGTACTTC.

This clonotype was seen a few times. The rearrangement links TRBV7-3 to TRBJ2-3; 12 nucleotides agree with TRBD2. V dropped 5 bases and J dropped 5; count of bases not matched to a gene: 17. CDR1 SGHTA and CDR2 FQGTGA come from the germline V gene. CDR3 size: 19 residues. As DNA, the CDR3 is TGTGCCAGCAGCCCGTCGATCGGGCTAGCGGGAGGGCCCCAAGATACGCAGTATTTT. Translated: CASSPSIGLAGGPQDTQYF.

V gene TRBV5-1 combines with J gene TRBJ1-1; D unresolved. The CDR3 runs to 14 residues. V lost 4 bases, J lost 1 base, and 11 bases lay in between. In germline, CDR1 is SGHRS, CDR2 YFSETQ. As DNA, the CDR3 is TGCGCCAGCAGCCCTGGATCACAGAACACTGAAGCTTTCTTT. This gives the protein CASSPGSQNTEAFF.

This sequence joins TRBV6-2 or TRBV6-3 and TRBJ2-1; 10 nucleotides agree with TRBD2. Germline-derived CDR1 and CDR2 are MNHEY and SVGEGT. The trim removed 8 bases at V and 2 bases at J, leaving 6 bases unmatched. The CDR3 is 15 residues long. CDR3 amino acids: CASEIGTSAYNEQFF. The CDR3 DNA sequence: TGTGCCAGCGAGATTGGGACTAGCGCCTACAATGAGCAGTTCTTC.

The chain combines TRBV10-3 with TRBJ2-3, with 8 nucleotides matching TRBD2. V lost 4 bases, J lost 8 bases, and 11 bases stayed unmatched. The CDR3 spans 15 residues. Looked up from germline, CDR1 is ENHRY and CDR2 is SYGVKD. The CDR3: CAISGLERESGTQYF. In DNA form, the CDR3 reads TGTGCCATCAGTGGACTGGAGCGGGAGAGTGGTACGCAGTATTTT.

The chain uses TRBV6-6 and TRBJ1-1, with 8 bases that match TRBD1. Germline values: CDR1 MNHNY, CDR2 SVGAGI (reference sequence). The CDR3 has 15 amino acids. After removal of 6 bases from V and 0 bases from J, the junction contained 6 bases not matched to a gene. DNA of the CDR3: TGTGCCAGCAGCCACAGGGGGACGGTGAACACTGAAGCTTTCTTT. It is translated as CASSHRGTVNTEAFF.

V and J are TRBV6-2 or TRBV6-3 and TRBJ2-1; 14 bases agree with TRBD2. Germline lookup yields CDR1 MNHEY and CDR2 SVGEGT. This CDR3 is built from 18 residues. The trim removed 0 bases at V and 4 bases at J, leaving 5 bases unmatched. The chain's CDR3 is CASSYSGLAGVLYNEQFF. The CDR3 region has the DNA TGTGCCAGCAGTTACTCGGGACTAGCGGGAGTTCTGTACAATGAGCAGTTCTTC.

This clonotype was counted a few times. The rearrangement joins TRBV9 to TRBJ1-3; 7 bases fit TRBD1. Unmatched junction bases numbered 4, after V lost 4 bases and J lost 0 bases. The CDR3 has 15 residues. Germline lookup yields CDR1 SGDLS and CDR2 YYNGEE. The CDR3 loop is CASSLQGNSGNTIYF. The CDR3, as DNA: TGTGCCAGCAGCCTACAGGGGAACTCTGGAAACACCATATATTTT.

This chain links TRBV28 with TRBJ1-4; D unclear. Germline assignment: CDR1 MDHEN and CDR2 SYDVKM. The CDR3 has 16 residues. Trimming pared 2 bases from V and 0 bases from J, leaving 10 bases between. The CDR3, as DNA: TGTGCCAGCAGTTTAACAGCGCCTGCAACTAATGAAAAACTGTTTTTT. Translating gives CASSLTAPATNEKLFF.

The CDR3, as DNA: TGCGCCAGCAGCCGAGTGGGGGCGGAAGGCTACACCTTC. It translates to CASSRVGAEGYTF. This chain uses TRBV4-3 with TRBJ1-2; D might be TRBD1 (6 bases). This CDR3 region has 13 residues. The ends were cut back, 4 bases at V and 8 bases at J, with 14 bases in the middle. Germline CDR1 reads LGHNA; CDR2 reads YSLEER.

This clonotype was seen many times. This rearrangement joins TRBV10-3 to TRBJ2-7; D is perhaps TRBD1 (5 bases). Germline V lookup: CDR1 ENHRY, CDR2 SYGVKD. The length of the CDR3 is 13 residues. Trimming shortened V by 10 bases and J by 0 bases, and 13 bases separated the two germline ends. CDR3 bases: TGTGCCAGCAGGGCACTGAGCTCCTACGAGCAGTACTTC. Amino acid sequence: CASRALSSYEQYF.

This clonotype occurred a few times. The rearrangement joins TRBV7-9 to TRBJ2-7, with TRBD1 identical over 9 bases. Germline CDR1 and CDR2: SEHNR and FQNEAQ (reference sequence). V gave up 4 bases and J gave up 1 base; unmatched junction bases: 5. CDR3 size: 15 residues. The CDR3 bases are TGTGCCAGCAGCTCGACAGGGGGTAATTCCTACGAGCAGTACTTC. Translated: CASSSTGGNSYEQYF.

This clonotype was detected a few times. The chain's CDR3 is CASSPRLLAGGNTQYF. Written as DNA, the CDR3 is TGTGCCAGCAGCCCCAGGCTACTAGCGGGAGGTAATACGCAGTATTTT. This rearrangement joins TRBV6-6 to TRBJ2-3; 12 bases line up with TRBD2. The germline V gene encodes CDR1 MNHNY and CDR2 SVGAGI (reference sequence). V was clipped by 6 bases and J by 7 bases; unmatched bases: 11. CDR3 length: 16 amino acids.

The chain joins TRBV7-9 to TRBJ1-2; TRBD1 matches at 7 bases. The ends lost 2 bases at V and 8 bases at J; junction bases unmatched: 8. The CDR3 is 14 amino acids. The germline V gene has CDR1 SEHNR and CDR2 FQNEAQ (reference sequence). This CDR3 is CASSLRLQGDGYTF. The DNA for the CDR3 is TGTGCCAGCAGCTTACGTCTCCAGGGGGACGGCTACACCTTC.

The rearrangement joins TRBV15 to TRBJ2-1; 8 nucleotides agree with TRBD2. Germline V CDR1 and CDR2: LNHNV, YYDKDF (reference sequence). Trimming took 0 bases from V and 0 from J; bases not matched to a gene: 13. This CDR3 is 20 amino acids long. CDR3 sequence reads: CATSRDRGGRIRSSYNEQFF. The CDR3 DNA follows: TGTGCCACCAGCAGAGACCGCGGGGGGCGGATACGGAGCTCCTACAATGAGCAGTTCTTC.

This clonotype turned up a few times. The CDR3 loop reads CAISGPFETQYF. The DNA of the CDR3 is TGTGCCATCAGTGGACCCTTCGAGACCCAGTACTTC. The chain couples TRBV10-3 to TRBJ2-5; D gene uncertain. CDR1 is ENHRY, CDR2 SYGVKD, per germline. The V and J ends lost 4 bases and 5 bases respectively, with 8 bases between them. The CDR3 is 12 residues long.

This clonotype appeared a few times. The chain uses TRBV5-4 and TRBJ2-5; D gene uncertain. Trimming stripped 4 bases from V and 2 bases from J, with 15 bases between. The CDR3 sequence is 15 residues long. The germline CDR1 and CDR2 sequences are SGHNT and YYREEE (reference sequence). The CDR3 sequence is CASSPFGIGQETQYF. Written as DNA, the CDR3 is TGTGCCAGCAGCCCGTTTGGTATCGGGCAAGAGACCCAGTACTTC.

CDR3 protein: CASSLGQGGYTIYF. CDR3 DNA sequence: TGTGCCAGTAGTCTGGGACAGGGGGGGTACACCATATATTTT. This chain connects TRBV19 to TRBJ1-3; 11 nucleotides agree with TRBD1. The CDR3 is made up of 14 amino acids. CDR1 is LNHDA, CDR2 SQIVND, per germline (reference sequence). J gave up 8 bases and V 5 bases, and 5 bases lay outside the gene matches.

This clonotype showed up just a few times. The genes are TRBV6-2 or TRBV6-3 and TRBJ2-2, with no clear D. The V gene lost 0 bases and the J gene lost 0 bases, with 8 bases spanning the gap. Per germline, CDR1 MNHEY and CDR2 SVGEGT. The CDR3 is 16 amino acids. The CDR3 DNA reads TGTGCCAGCAGTTACTCGAGAACAGCGAACACCGGGGAGCTGTTTTTT. Amino acids: CASSYSRTANTGELFF.

The chain uses TRBV6-5 and TRBJ2-7; 7 bases fit TRBD2. J was trimmed by 4 bases and V by 6 bases; bases with no gene match: 9. The CDR3 is 14 residues long. Germline V CDR1 and CDR2: MNHEY, SVGAGI. The CDR3 region has the DNA TGTGCCAGCAGCCAAGGGACTAACCATTACGAGCAGTACGTC. Its protein is CASSQGTNHYEQYV.

This clonotype was found many times. The genes are TRBV7-9 and TRBJ2-3; D gene ambiguous. The ends were cut back, 2 bases at V and 1 base at J, with 7 bases in the middle. The length of the CDR3 is 14 residues. Germline V lookup: CDR1 SEHNR, CDR2 FQNEAQ (reference sequence). The CDR3 spells CASSLSQGTDTQYF. In nucleotides, the CDR3 is TGTGCCAGCAGCTTATCGCAGGGCACAGATACGCAGTATTTT.

This clonotype occurred a few times. The genes are TRBV4-3 and TRBJ1-6; D remains ambiguous. Trimming pared 0 bases from V and 6 bases from J, leaving 9 bases between. The CDR3 has 15 amino acids. From germline, CDR1 is LGHNA and CDR2 YSLEER. CDR3 amino acids: CASSQDGRRNSPLHF. Written as DNA, the CDR3 is TGCGCCAGCAGCCAAGATGGAAGGCGTAATTCACCCCTCCACTTT.

The rearrangement links TRBV7-2 to TRBJ1-2; D call uncertain. The CDR3 is 13 amino acids. The V and J ends lost 5 bases and 2 bases respectively, with 9 bases between them. Per germline, CDR1 SGHTA and CDR2 FQGNSA. CDR3 coding DNA: TGTGCCAGCAGCCCAGCTCGCAACTATGGCTACACCTTC. It yields the protein CASSPARNYGYTF.

The table lists this clonotype with many counts. The V and J genes are TRBV4-1 and TRBJ2-1; 10 nucleotides align to TRBD2. CDR1 and CDR2 (germline): MGHRA, YSYEKL. The CDR3 runs to 16 residues. J lost 8 bases, V lost 1 base, and 8 bases had no gene match. CDR3 protein: CASSQVLSGRLYEQFF. Here the CDR3 DNA reads TGCGCCAGCAGCCAAGTTCTTAGCGGGAGGTTATATGAGCAGTTCTTC.

In this sample, this clonotype turned up many times. This chain uses TRBV12-3 or TRBV12-4 with TRBJ2-1; 7 bases map to TRBD2. There are 16 residues in the CDR3. J gave up 3 bases and V 3 bases, and 8 bases lay outside the gene matches. The CDR3 is CASSLLGGRGYNEQFF. The CDR3 DNA is TGTGCCAGCAGTTTGTTGGGCGGGAGAGGCTACAATGAGCAGTTCTTC.

This clonotype has only a few counts. The J gene is TRBJ2-5, the V gene TRBV9; no firm D call. Trimming took 0 bases from V and 5 from J, leaving 11 bases between them. Germline-derived CDR1 and CDR2 are SGDLS and YYNGEE. The CDR3 consists of 14 residues. CDR3: CASSVALGRETQYF. CDR3 bases: TGTGCCAGCAGCGTAGCTCTAGGGCGGGAGACCCAGTACTTC. Based on the CDR3 plus reference TRBV9 and TRBJ2-5, the full variable domain is DSGVTQTPKHLITATGQRVTLRCSPRSGDLSVYWYQQSLDQGLQFLIQYYNGEERAKGNILERFSAQQFPDLHSELNLSSLELGDSALYFCASSVALGRETQYFGPGTRLLVL.

This clonotype was recorded at least ten times. The chain links TRBV19 to TRBJ2-5; the match to TRBD2 covers 13 bases. Germline V gene lookup returns CDR1 LNHDA and CDR2 SQIVND (reference sequence). The CDR3 runs to 16 residues. Germline trimming cut 5 bases from V and 3 bases from J; bases unmatched to any gene: 6. The CDR3 bases are TGTGCCAGTAGTGCCGCCGGGACTAGCGGGAAAGAGACCCAGTACTTC. Translating gives CASSAAGTSGKETQYF.

The chain is built from TRBV7-6 and TRBJ2-1; TRBD2 agrees at 10 bases. The germline V gene encodes CDR1 SGHVS and CDR2 FNYEAQ. V trimming: 4 bases; J trimming: 15 bases; junction bases outside the gene matches: 15. The CDR3 is 15 amino acids. The CDR3 nucleotides are TGTGCCAGCAGCTCGCCTAGCGGGAGTATGGGCCAGCCGTTCTTC. This gives the protein CASSSPSGSMGQPFF. Combining the CDR3 with reference TRBV7-6 and TRBJ2-1 gives the whole variable domain GAGVSQSPRYKVTKRGQDVALRCDPISGHVSLYWYRQALGQGPEFLTYFNYEAQQDKSGLPNDRFSAERPEGSISTLTIQRTEQRDSAMYRCASSSPSGSMGQPFFGPGTRLTVL.

This clonotype has only one observation. The rearrangement joins TRBV4-3 to TRBJ2-2; D ambiguous. There are 15 residues in the CDR3. Trimming pared 4 bases from V and 6 bases from J, leaving 15 bases between. From germline, CDR1 is LGHNA and CDR2 YSLEER. CDR3 residues: CASSPGPLMAGELFF. The CDR3 region has the DNA TGCGCCAGCAGCCCAGGTCCGTTGATGGCCGGGGAGCTGTTTTTT.

This clonotype appeared a few times. This chain links TRBV6-5 with TRBJ1-1; D is perhaps TRBD1 (5 bases). Trimming took off 2 bases at V and 4 bases at J, with 14 bases between the two ends. The V gene's germline CDR1 is MNHEY and CDR2 SVGAGI. This CDR3 contains 15 residues. For the CDR3, the DNA is TGTGCCAGCAGTTACCCTGGGGGTTCGGGCACTGAAGCTTTCTTT. Its translation is CASSYPGGSGTEAFF.